This TCR beta chain was identified during a study of OX40 agonist ivuxolimab in advanced cancers. Study information: Patients with hepatocellular carcinoma, melanoma, renal cell or head and neck cancer made up the dose-escalation patients. Checkpoint inhibitors had been given previously to approximately 40% of patients. Study-wide results and limits: The 0.1-3.0 mg/kg partial responders had among the lowest clonal expansion. Clonal expansion from baseline to week 6 occurred in both CD4+ and CD8+ T cells.

Produced via immunoSEQ multiplex PCR; TCRdb's table is partial and in-frame only. The data contain fewer than 50,000 clones, less than 90% of them seen just once; the ten biggest clones take up 52%. Note on this clone: What it binds is not known.

The CDR3 contains 14 residues. CDR1 is SGHVS and CDR2 is FQNEAQ in the germline V gene. V gave up 3 bases and J gave up 1 base, with 10 bases separating them. The receptor was derived from an adult with an advanced solid tumor such as melanoma, head and neck, liver or kidney cancer. Source: CD4+ or CD8+ T cells sorted from blood, taken in a trial of the OX40 agonist ivuxolimab. J is TRBJ2-7 and V is TRBV7-8; D may be TRBD1 (6 bases). For the CDR3, the DNA is TGTGCCAGCAGCTTGCTACAGGGATCCTACGAGCAGTACTTC. Protein product: CASSLLQGSYEQYF.